This record looks at one T cell receptor (beta chain) sequence and its context. This sample stems from a study of cytomegalovirus exposure and HLA in healthy donors. The overall study: Previous work identified roughly 120 million unique TCR beta sequences from roughly 170 million T cells.

Vbeta (60) and Jbeta (13) primers were used in the PCR. Authors' methods: Later reanalysis found approximately 76 million unique TCR beta chains, 10 million to 14 million of them shared. TCRdb keeps only in-frame clones here, not all; method: immunoSEQ multiplex PCR. The DNA was the basis for D and trimming; V, J and clone size are from that table. Of some 77,000 clones in the sample, about four fifths were seen once. This receptor was obtained from a middle-aged man in good health and CMV-seropositive. The sequencing input was PBMCs.

CDR3 sequence (DNA): TGTGCCAGCAGTTATGGAGGGGCAGATCAAGAGACCCAGTACTTC. It encodes CASSYGGADQETQYF. This chain links TRBV6-5 with TRBJ2-5; TRBD2 is a possible D gene (6 bases). This CDR3 is built from 15 residues. Germline CDR1 and CDR2: MNHEY and SVGAGI. Trimming removed 3 bases at V and 2 bases at J, with 13 bases between.